This TCR beta chain was sequenced during a study of cytomegalovirus exposure and HLA in healthy donors. Study information: Among roughly 180 million T cells, an earlier analysis found roughly 110 million unique TCR beta sequences.

With 60 Vbeta and 13 Jbeta primers, the PCR was carried out. This table comes from immunoSEQ multiplex PCR, and its TCRdb copy is limited to in-frame clones, with some not included. The table has approximately 160,000 clones, roughly 79% seen once. Trimming left V 1 base short and J 3 bases short, with 14 bases between. The CDR3 spans 15 residues. From germline, CDR1 is SGHRS and CDR2 YFSETQ. Findings and limits, study-wide: In an earlier analysis, most TCR beta V segments were productive about 87% or about 30% of the time. An analysis that came later showed most CMV-associated TCR beta chains appearing HLA-restricted. HLA-A and HLA-B allele assignments for most subjects were reportedly predicted accurately using TCR beta sequences.

With respect to this clone: Its antigen is unknown.

This sequence was found in a male donor in good health and CMV-seronegative. Material for sequencing was PBMCs. V usage is TRBV5-1 and J usage is TRBJ2-7, with D possibly being TRBD1 (6 bases). In DNA, the CDR3 is TGCGCCAGCAGCTTGAGGGTGGGACAACACTACGAGCAGTACTTC. This gives the protein CASSLRVGQHYEQYF.